In this sample, the clone carrying this T cell receptor (beta chain) turned up a few times. Source study methods: Amplified reference gene primers provided the basis for estimating nucleated cell counts. The table came from immunoSEQ multiplex PCR; TCRdb's copy has only in-frame clones and leaves some out. V, J and clone size are taken as reported in that table, and D and trimming were inferred from the DNA itself. This table holds 180,000 or so clones, about 83% found once. Trimming shortened V by 1 base and J by 0 bases, and 17 bases separated the two germline ends. Germline CDR1 and CDR2: SGHRS and YFSETQ. The CDR3 length is 19 residues. The data belong to a study of blood T cell repertoires in COVID-19. On the study more broadly: Acute and convalescent COVID-19 samples came from the United States, Italy and Spain. PBMCs, B-cell-depleted T cells, or T cells provided the cDNA or gDNA that made up the material.

Sequencing used peripheral blood. This clonotype was obtained from a man aged 40-55 years who had recovered from COVID-19. The rearrangement joins TRBV5-1 to TRBJ2-6; weak D call: TRBD1 (6 bases). In nucleotides, the CDR3 is TGCGCCAGCAGCTTGACGACAGGCCCTACTCACTCTGGGGCCAACGTCCTGACTTTC. The encoded protein is CASSLTTGPTHSGANVLTF.